The 7 T cell receptor beta chains below were found in one sample sequenced in a study of molecular identifiers for immune sequencing clone quantification. TCRdb analysed the PCR reads with MiXCR anew, one entry per CDR3 protein. The table shows approximately 40,000 distinct CDR3 sequences, with approximately 24% occurring only once. Specimen: naive CD8+ T cells from blood, with Jurkat cell RNA spiked in. Subset specified: FACS-sorted CD8+CD4-CCR7+CD45RA+ naive T cells. Receptors were obtained from a human donor in good health. Some libraries in this study had Jurkat cell RNA spiked in.

About this clonotype itself: One base away lies a much larger clone, so this may be a sequencing read error. This chain links TRBV5-6 with TRBJ2-1; 7 nucleotides line up with TRBD1. CDR1 and CDR2 from the germline V gene are SGHDT and YYEEEE. The CDR3 runs to 14 residues. Here the CDR3 reads CASSIGQAYNEQSF. CDR3 sequence (DNA): TGTGCCAGCAGTATAGGACAGGCCTACAATGAGCAGTCCTTC.

This clonotype was seen ten or more times. This chain joins TRBV4-2 and TRBJ2-3; no clear D. The CDR3 spans 16 residues. V was shortened by 1 base and J by 0 bases, with 11 bases between the two germline ends. CDR1 LGHNA and CDR2 YNFKEQ come from the germline V gene. CDR3 protein: CASSQAVTTSTDTQYF. The CDR3 bases are TGTGCCAGCAGCCAAGCTGTTACGACTAGCACAGATACGCAGTATTTT.

This clonotype turned up a few times. A much larger clone is a single base away; this may be a read error. The chain uses TRBV25-1 and TRBJ1-5, with TRBD1 matching 7 bases. The germline V gene encodes CDR1 MGHDK and CDR2 SYGVNS. There are 15 residues in the CDR3. As DNA, the CDR3 is TGTGCCCGCAGTCCCCGCAGGGGGGGCAATCAGCCCCAGCATTTT. Translated: CARSPRRGGNQPQHF.

In this sample, this clonotype turned up many times. The chain joins TRBV6-2 or TRBV6-3 to TRBJ2-3, with 11 bases aligning to TRBD2. CDR1 MNHEY and CDR2 SVGEGT come from the germline V gene. The CDR3 covers 17 residues. With 4 bases clipped from V and 1 base from J, the junction kept 7 bases outside the gene matches. The CDR3 protein is CASSSTSGVVGTDTQYF. The CDR3 nucleotides read TGTGCCAGCAGTTCGACTAGCGGGGTAGTTGGCACAGATACGCAGTATTTT.

This clonotype showed up just a few times. The rearrangement joins TRBV19 to TRBJ2-7; 7 positions match TRBD2. Germline V gives CDR1 LNHDA, CDR2 SQIVND (reference sequence). The V gene end was trimmed by 4 bases and the J gene end by 4 bases; junction bases not matched to a gene: 10. This CDR3 has 15 residues. DNA for the CDR3: TGTGCCAGTAGTACCTCAAGCGGGGCTGCGTACGAGCAGTACTTC. Protein sequence: CASSTSSGAAYEQYF.

Note on this clonotype: A much bigger clone sits one base away, suggesting this may be a read error. V gene TRBV5-6 combines with J gene TRBJ2-3; no clear D. CDR3 length equals 16 residues. Germline CDR1 and CDR2: SGHDT and YYEEEE. V was pared by 1 base and J by 5 bases, with 17 bases between. For the CDR3, the DNA is TGTGCCAGCAGCTTGTTGGTGGCAGCCGAAAGAGATACGCAGTATTTT. As protein: CASSLLVAAERDTQYF. Complete variable domain (other parts from reference TRBV5-6 and TRBJ2-3): DAGVTQSPTHLIKTRGQQVTLRCSPKSGHDTVSWYQQALGQGPQFIFQYYEEEERQRGNFPDRFSGHQFPNYSSELNVNALLLGDSALYLCASSLLVAAERDTQYFGPGTRLTVL.

This clonotype has at least ten counts. This chain joins TRBV2 and TRBJ2-7; no definite D call. The CDR3 totals 14 residues. The germline V gene has CDR1 SNHLY and CDR2 FYNNEI. V was trimmed by 3 bases and J by 2 bases, leaving 11 bases between them. The CDR3 region has the DNA TGTGCCAGCAGTGATGGCTCCCGGCCCTACGAGCAGTACTTC. This translates into CASSDGSRPYEQYF.